The clone carrying this TCR beta chain was seen repeatedly, ten times or more. Its target is not known. What was amplified from RNA transcripts were TCR beta CDR3 regions. The TCR CDR3 first-round RT-PCR relied on the HTBI primer set. In TCRdb, the multiplex PCR reads were re-called with MiXCR into one record per CDR3 protein. Among more than 350,000 distinct CDR3 sequences, under 15% were seen once, and the ten largest hold approximately 29%. V dropped 7 bases and J dropped 0 bases, with 13 bases sitting between them. Germline loops: CDR1 LGHDT, CDR2 YNNKEL (reference sequence). The CDR3 covers 15 residues. This entry comes from a study of T cells in Graves' hyperthyroidism and ophthalmopathy. Patients counted as stable if ophthalmopathy did not develop within 18 months. It was less than 13 ml of fresh peripheral blood that supplied the PBMCs. Broader study findings: Ophthalmopathy and stable hyperthyroidism were told apart by a 13 V-J model.

The source is a woman in her 30s with Graves' hyperthyroidism. Sequencing input: blood. This sequence joins TRBV3-1 and TRBJ2-1; a possible D gene is TRBD2 (6 bases). CDR3 amino acids: CASTPSESSYNEQFF. CDR3 bases: TGTGCCAGCACCCCTAGCGAGAGCTCCTACAATGAGCAGTTCTTC.